The text below deals with one T cell receptor (beta chain). As yet, its antigen is unknown. These data belong to a study of T cells after yellow fever vaccination. Trimming shortened V by 1 base and J by 2 bases, and 12 bases separated the two germline ends. There are 16 residues in the CDR3. Germline CDR1 reads SGHTA; CDR2 reads FQGNSA. Production of TCR cDNA was by 5'RACE template switching, which also added a universal primer site and UMIs. TCRdb re-analysed the 5' RACE reads in MiXCR, keeping a single row per CDR3 protein. The profile shows about 580,000 distinct CDR3 sequences, about a sixth of them singletons. Study-level findings and limits: Primary-vaccination clones mostly resurfaced post-booster (more than 95% CD4, around 88% CD8).

Sample: PBMCs, taken roughly 5 days after the first yellow fever vaccination. The J gene is TRBJ1-5, the V gene TRBV7-2; D not certain. The sequence was obtained from a man aged 18-30 years who received the YFV17D yellow fever vaccine. CDR3 in DNA: TGTGCCAGCAGCTTAGGGATTCCCTGGGGCAATCAGCCCCAGCATTTT. Protein product: CASSLGIPWGNQPQHF.